This is a list of T cell receptor beta chains from one sample in a study of blood T cell repertoires in COVID-19. Sequenced by immunoSEQ multiplex PCR; TCRdb stores in-frame clones only, minus some. The sample lists some 200,000 clones, around nine tenths occurring once. Sequencing input: peripheral blood. These receptors were obtained from a man younger than 30 with active or convalescent COVID-19. The CDR3 runs from the conserved cysteine through the conserved F or W. D genes are given only for firm matches. A row's size may be missing; if present it is once, few, many or a size class.

d_call: TRBD1; v_call: TRBV6-1; clone_size: NA; j_call: TRBJ1-5; cdr3_nt: TGTGCCAGCAGTGTCCGGACAGGGCGCGCGGGCAATCAGCCCCAGCATTTT; cdr3_aa: CASSVRTGRAGNQPQHF
d_call: TRBD1; v_call: TRBV4-2; clone_size: once; j_call: TRBJ1-3; cdr3_nt: TGTGCCAGCAGCCAGAAGGGACAGGCCGTCTCTGGAAACACCATATATTTT; cdr3_aa: CASSQKGQAVSGNTIYF
d_call: TRBD1; v_call: TRBV11-3; clone_size: NA; j_call: TRBJ1-1; cdr3_nt: TGTGCCAGCAGCTACGGACAGGGTACTGAAGCTTTCTTT; cdr3_aa: CASSYGQGTEAFF
d_call: TRBD1; v_call: TRBV30; clone_size: NA; j_call: TRBJ1-2; cdr3_nt: TGTGCCTGGTCGACAGGGCAGTCTGGCTACACCTTC; cdr3_aa: CAWSTGQSGYTF
d_call: NA; v_call: TRBV9; clone_size: once; j_call: TRBJ2-2; cdr3_nt: TGTGCCAGCAGCGTAGCCCATAGGGGTGGTGGCACCGGGGAGCTGTTTTTT; cdr3_aa: CASSVAHRGGGTGELFF
d_call: NA; v_call: TRBV6-5; clone_size: NA; j_call: TRBJ2-1; cdr3_nt: TGTGCCAGCTCCCCCCAGATTGAGCAGTTCTTC; cdr3_aa: CASSPQIEQFF
d_call: TRBD1; v_call: TRBV2; clone_size: NA; j_call: TRBJ2-1; cdr3_nt: TGTGCCAGCTCGCCCCGGACAGGTTTTAATGAGCAGTTCTTC; cdr3_aa: CASSPRTGFNEQFF
d_call: NA; v_call: TRBV6-5; clone_size: NA; j_call: TRBJ1-2; cdr3_nt: TGTGCCAGCAGTTACTCCGGGGTGTGGGGCTACACCTTC; cdr3_aa: CASSYSGVWGYTF
d_call: NA; v_call: TRBV7-9; clone_size: few; j_call: TRBJ1-5; cdr3_nt: TGTGCCAGCAGCCTGGCGGCACAGCCCCAGCATTTT; cdr3_aa: CASSLAAQPQHF
d_call: TRBD1; v_call: TRBV5-1; clone_size: NA; j_call: TRBJ1-2; cdr3_nt: TGCGCCAGCAGCTTCCTAAGTAGTCAGGGGGCCGGGGGCTACACCTTC; cdr3_aa: CASSFLSSQGAGGYTF
d_call: NA; v_call: TRBV7-2; clone_size: once; j_call: TRBJ1-2; cdr3_nt: TGTGCCAGCAGCTTAACATCGACAGGCCGGGGCTACACCTTC; cdr3_aa: CASSLTSTGRGYTF
d_call: NA; v_call: TRBV14; clone_size: once; j_call: TRBJ1-1; cdr3_nt: TGTGCCAGCAGCCAAGGGGCCCCCCCCGTGGCTGAAGCTTTCTTT; cdr3_aa: CASSQGAPPVAEAFF
d_call: NA; v_call: TRBV24-1; clone_size: NA; j_call: TRBJ2-5; cdr3_nt: TGTGCCACCAGTGGCCGGGCCGGGGGACAAGAGACCCAGTACTTC; cdr3_aa: CATSGRAGGQETQYF
d_call: TRBD1; v_call: TRBV3-1/TRBV3-2; clone_size: once; j_call: TRBJ1-2; cdr3_nt: TGTGCCAGCAGCCTTTCCGGGACAGGGGCGATGAACTATGGCTACACCTTC; cdr3_aa: CASSLSGTGAMNYGYTF
d_call: TRBD1; v_call: TRBV10-3; clone_size: NA; j_call: TRBJ1-1; cdr3_nt: TGTGCCATCAGTGACCCCGGGACAGGGAACACTGAAGCTTTCTTT; cdr3_aa: CAISDPGTGNTEAFF
d_call: NA; v_call: TRBV27; clone_size: NA; j_call: TRBJ1-2; cdr3_nt: TGTGCCAGCAGTTTAACGGGGAGGGAGGACTATGGCTACACCTTC; cdr3_aa: CASSLTGREDYGYTF
d_call: TRBD1; v_call: TRBV23-1; clone_size: NA; j_call: TRBJ1-6; cdr3_nt: TGCGCCAGCAGTCAATCGATTGTTATCGGGACAGATAATTCACCCCTCCACTTT; cdr3_aa: CASSQSIVIGTDNSPLHF
d_call: TRBD1; v_call: TRBV5-1; clone_size: NA; j_call: TRBJ1-4; cdr3_nt: TGCGCCAGCCCGGGACAGGGTAACGAAAAACTGTTTTTT; cdr3_aa: CASPGQGNEKLFF
d_call: NA; v_call: TRBV11-3; clone_size: NA; j_call: TRBJ1-2; cdr3_nt: TGTGCCAGCAGCTTTGCAGTCTATGGCTACACCTTC; cdr3_aa: CASSFAVYGYTF
d_call: TRBD2; v_call: TRBV7-8; clone_size: NA; j_call: TRBJ2-1; cdr3_nt: TGTGCCAGCAGCTTCTCCGGGACTAGTTCCAACTTTAGGTACAATGAGCAGTTCTTC; cdr3_aa: CASSFSGTSSNFRYNEQFF
d_call: NA; v_call: TRBV6-4; clone_size: NA; j_call: TRBJ1-3; cdr3_nt: TGTGCCAGCAGTGACTCGAGGATCCTAATCTCTGGAAACACCATATATTTT; cdr3_aa: CASSDSRILISGNTIYF
d_call: NA; v_call: TRBV9; clone_size: few; j_call: TRBJ1-6; cdr3_nt: TGTGCCAGCAGACAACAGACCGATAATTCACCCCTCCACTTT; cdr3_aa: CASRQQTDNSPLHF
d_call: TRBD1; v_call: TRBV27; clone_size: NA; j_call: TRBJ1-1; cdr3_nt: TGTGCCAGCAGTTTATCCCGGGACAGGGGGTTCACTGAAGCTTTCTTT; cdr3_aa: CASSLSRDRGFTEAFF
d_call: TRBD2; v_call: TRBV27; clone_size: NA; j_call: TRBJ2-5; cdr3_nt: TGTGCCAGCAGTTTATTTCCCCCGGCTAGCGGGAGTACGGTTCAAGAGACCCAGTACTTC; cdr3_aa: CASSLFPPASGSTVQETQYF
d_call: TRBD2; v_call: TRBV9; clone_size: NA; j_call: TRBJ2-3; cdr3_nt: TGTGCCAGCAGCGTAGCGTCCTTGGGAGGGGCGACAGATACGCAGTATTTT; cdr3_aa: CASSVASLGGATDTQYF
d_call: NA; v_call: TRBV18; clone_size: NA; j_call: TRBJ1-2; cdr3_nt: TGTGCCAGCTCACCTGATCAGGGTCCGAAAATGGATGGCTACACCTTC; cdr3_aa: CASSPDQGPKMDGYTF
d_call: TRBD1; v_call: TRBV5-8; clone_size: NA; j_call: TRBJ1-2; cdr3_nt: TGTGCCAGCAGCTTGGGGGGTATCTGGGACAGGGAAAAGGCCGGCTACACCTTC; cdr3_aa: CASSLGGIWDREKAGYTF
d_call: NA; v_call: TRBV14; clone_size: NA; j_call: TRBJ1-2; cdr3_nt: TGTGCCAGCAGCCAAGCTCATTTCGCGGCGGCCTATGGCTACACCTTC; cdr3_aa: CASSQAHFAAAYGYTF
d_call: NA; v_call: TRBV18; clone_size: NA; j_call: TRBJ1-5; cdr3_nt: TGTGCCAGCTCACCATTGGAGGGCTATCAGCCCCAGCATTTT; cdr3_aa: CASSPLEGYQPQHF
d_call: NA; v_call: TRBV19; clone_size: NA; j_call: TRBJ2-1; cdr3_nt: TGTGCCAGTGGCGACAGGTACAATGAGCAGTTCTTC; cdr3_aa: CASGDRYNEQFF
d_call: NA; v_call: TRBV11-3; clone_size: NA; j_call: TRBJ1-1; cdr3_nt: TGTGCCAGCCGCCGTACAGTCCGGTCTGAAGCTTTCTTT; cdr3_aa: CASRRTVRSEAFF
d_call: NA; v_call: TRBV6-1; clone_size: NA; j_call: TRBJ2-5; cdr3_nt: TGTGCCAGCAGTGAAGCCCCGATTCGACAGGTTGAAGAGACCCAGTACTTC; cdr3_aa: CASSEAPIRQVEETQYF
d_call: NA; v_call: TRBV6-5; clone_size: NA; j_call: TRBJ1-3; cdr3_nt: TGTGCCAGCAGTAAGACAGAGATAGGAAACACCATATATTTT; cdr3_aa: CASSKTEIGNTIYF
d_call: NA; v_call: TRBV3-1/TRBV3-2; clone_size: NA; j_call: TRBJ1-5; cdr3_nt: TGTGCCAGCAGCCAAGGTCGACAGCCTAATCAGCCCCAGCATTTT; cdr3_aa: CASSQGRQPNQPQHF
d_call: NA; v_call: TRBV6-5; clone_size: NA; j_call: TRBJ2-1; cdr3_nt: TGTGCCAGCAGTTCGGGACCGGGACTTTCGGGAGATGAGCAGTTCTTC; cdr3_aa: CASSSGPGLSGDEQFF
d_call: TRBD1; v_call: TRBV5-6; clone_size: NA; j_call: TRBJ1-2; cdr3_nt: TGTGCCAGCAGCTTGGCCGCGGAGACAGGGTCTCTCGACTTCGGCTACACCTTC; cdr3_aa: CASSLAAETGSLDFGYTF
d_call: NA; v_call: TRBV27; clone_size: NA; j_call: TRBJ1-1; cdr3_nt: TGTGCCAGCAGTTTATTGGGCAGCCTGAACACTGAAGCTTTCTTT; cdr3_aa: CASSLLGSLNTEAFF
d_call: TRBD1; v_call: TRBV29-1; clone_size: once; j_call: TRBJ2-7; cdr3_nt: TGCAGCGTTGTGGGACAGGGGGTCTACGAGCAGTACTTC; cdr3_aa: CSVVGQGVYEQYF
d_call: NA; v_call: TRBV12-3/TRBV12-4; clone_size: NA; j_call: TRBJ2-7; cdr3_nt: TGTGCCAGCAGTTTATACGGGAGAAACGAGCAGTACTTC; cdr3_aa: CASSLYGRNEQYF
d_call: NA; v_call: TRBV7-8; clone_size: once; j_call: TRBJ1-5; cdr3_nt: TGTGCCAGCAGCACCCACAGGGAACGCAGCAATCAGCCCCAGCATTTT; cdr3_aa: CASSTHRERSNQPQHF